This passage covers 26 T cell receptor beta chains from one sample sequenced in a study of T cells in Graves' hyperthyroidism and ophthalmopathy. RNA transcripts gave rise to amplified TCR beta CDR3 regions. The TCR CDR3 was amplified in a first-round RT-PCR using the HTBI primer set. TCRdb processed the multiplex PCR reads anew with MiXCR; each CDR3 protein has one entry. The sample contains a few hundred thousand distinct CDR3 sequences, 15% to 20% of which appear only once. Input material: blood. Source of these receptors: a woman in her 30s with Graves' ophthalmopathy.

This chain connects TRBV24-1 to TRBJ2-2; weak D call: TRBD1 (5 bases). The germline V gene has CDR1 KGHDR and CDR2 SFDVKD. The CDR3 contains 13 residues. V lost 10 bases, J lost 4 bases, and 12 bases lay in between. The CDR3 protein is CATAGYGTGELFF. The DNA of the CDR3 is TGTGCCACAGCAGGGTACGGCACCGGGGAGCTGTTTTTT.

This clonotype was observed at least ten times. V gene TRBV7-9 combines with J gene TRBJ2-1; D unresolved. Germline assignment: CDR1 SEHNR and CDR2 FQNEAQ (reference sequence). The length of the CDR3 is 13 residues. Trimming took off 3 bases at V and 5 bases at J, with 8 bases between the two ends. CDR3 sequence (DNA): TGTGCCAGCAGCTTTAACAGTCACAATGAGCAGTTCTTC. The encoded protein is CASSFNSHNEQFF. The full variable domain, rest sourced from reference TRBV7-9 and TRBJ2-1, is DTGVSQNPRHKITKRGQNVTFRCDPISEHNRLYWYRQTLGQGPEFLTYFQNEAQLEKSRLLSDRFSAERPKGSFSTLEIQRTEQGDSAMYLCASSFNSHNEQFFGPGTRLTVL.

At least ten counts were recorded for this clonotype. This chain links TRBV5-1 with TRBJ2-2; 8 nucleotides match TRBD2. The V gene's germline CDR1 is SGHRS and CDR2 YFSETQ. The CDR3 is made up of 17 amino acids. V gave up 1 base and J gave up 3 bases; unmatched junction bases: 8. CDR3 sequence (DNA): TGCGCCAGCAGCTTGTCTGGCGGGAGGCTAGACACCGGGGAGCTGTTTTTT. This codes for CASSLSGGRLDTGELFF.

There are many counts of this clonotype. The chain recombines TRBV4-3 with TRBJ2-1; D perhaps matches TRBD2 (6 bases). This CDR3 spans 16 amino acids. CDR1 is LGHNA and CDR2 is YSLEER in the germline V gene. Trimming left V 0 bases short and J 9 bases short, with 18 bases between. The DNA of the CDR3 is TGCGCCAGCAGCCAAGAACGGAGGGGATATCAGAGTGAGCAGTTCTTC. Its translation: CASSQERRGYQSEQFF.

This clonotype was seen more than once but under ten times. The chain employs TRBV7-8 and TRBJ1-6; D is unclear. This CDR3 contains 18 residues. V was clipped by 5 bases and J by 0 bases, with 17 bases between them. Germline V gene lookup returns CDR1 SGHVS and CDR2 FQNEAQ. Here the CDR3 reads CASSDALKASSYNSPLHF. The CDR3 DNA reads as TGTGCCAGCAGCGACGCTTTAAAGGCTAGCTCCTATAATTCACCCCTCCACTTT.

In its sample, this clonotype was seen a few times. The chain carries TRBV27 and TRBJ1-2; 7 bases match TRBD1. CDR1 and CDR2 (germline): MNHEY, SMNVEV (reference sequence). V trimming: 5 bases; J trimming: 6 bases; junction bases outside the gene matches: 18. The length of the CDR3 is 17 residues. The CDR3 region has the DNA TGTGCCAGCAGTCCGACTTACTGGCAGGGGGAACGGAATGGCTACACCTTC. As protein: CASSPTYWQGERNGYTF.

The chain carries TRBV6-2 or TRBV6-3 and TRBJ2-7, with D possibly being TRBD1 or TRBD2 (6 bases each). CDR3 length: 15 residues. Germline CDR1 reads MNHEY; CDR2 reads SVGEGT. V dropped 6 bases and J dropped 3 bases, with 18 bases sitting between them. The CDR3 spells CASSQTPRGVYEQYF. The CDR3 coding sequence is TGTGCCAGCAGCCAGACACCAAGGGGGGTCTACGAGCAGTACTTC.

A remark on this clonotype: Mismatch with germline at one junction end may stem from a read error. The rearrangement joins TRBV15 to TRBJ2-1; possibly TRBD2 for D (5 bases). The CDR3 totals 19 residues. Germline V gene sequence: CDR1 LNHNV, CDR2 YYDKDF (reference sequence). CDR3 in DNA: TGTGCCACCAGCAGAGATCACGGTGCGGGCCAGCAAACCTACAGTGAGCAGTTCTTC. Translating gives CATSRDHGAGQQTYSEQFF.

This clonotype was counted between two and nine times. J is TRBJ2-3 and V is TRBV20-1, with TRBD2 matching 13 bases. The CDR3 covers 14 residues. Per the germline V gene, CDR1 is DFQATT and CDR2 is SNEGSKA (reference sequence). V lost 6 bases and J lost 5; bases outside the gene matches: 5. The CDR3 DNA reads TGCAGTGCGAGGACTAGCGGGAGTGGAGATACGCAGTATTTT. Translated: CSARTSGSGDTQYF.

This clonotype was recorded a few times. The chain couples TRBV5-4 to TRBJ1-1; 9 positions agree with TRBD1. V shed 3 bases and J 0 bases; nucleotides not matched to a gene: 6. CDR3 length: 16 residues. Germline CDR1 reads SGHNT; CDR2 reads YYREEE (reference sequence). The CDR3 bases are TGTGCCAGCAGCTCGGGAAACAGGGGGCTGAACACTGAAGCTTTCTTT. This sequence encodes CASSSGNRGLNTEAFF.

This clonotype was seen repeatedly, ten times or more. The chain employs TRBV5-5 and TRBJ2-7; 8 bases are a match to TRBD2. The germline gives CDR1 SGHKS, CDR2 YYEKEE (reference sequence). This CDR3 comprises 15 residues. V dropped 0 bases and J dropped 3; count of bases not matched to a gene: 5. CDR3 in DNA: TGTGCCAGCAGCTTGGAGCTGACTAGCGTCTACGAGCAGTACTTC. Translation: CASSLELTSVYEQYF.

This clonotype was recorded a few times. The chain links TRBV24-1 to TRBJ2-5; 14 bases align to TRBD2. J lost 4 bases, V lost 1 base, and 1 base had no gene match. The CDR3 totals 16 residues. Germline assignment: CDR1 KGHDR and CDR2 SFDVKD. CDR3 in amino acids: CATSDFGLAGGETQYF. DNA of the CDR3: TGTGCCACCAGTGATTTCGGACTAGCGGGAGGAGAGACCCAGTACTTC.

Many counts were recorded for this clonotype. The V gene is TRBV11-2, the J gene TRBJ2-7; 7 nucleotides agree with TRBD2. J gave up 3 bases and V 5 bases, and 4 bases lay outside the gene matches. The CDR3 has 13 residues. Germline CDR1 reads SGHAT; CDR2 reads FQNNGV. CDR3 coding DNA: TGTGCCAGCAGCAGGACTAGTTTCTACGAGCAGTACTTC. It specifies CASSRTSFYEQYF.

This clonotype was observed many times. The rearrangement links TRBV7-2 to TRBJ2-1; D possibly corresponds to TRBD1 (6 bases). CDR1 is SGHTA, CDR2 FQGNSA, per germline. V gave up 2 bases and J gave up 10 bases, with 15 bases separating them. The CDR3 is made up of 14 amino acids. CDR3 sequence reads: CASSLKGTFSEQFF. In nucleotides, the CDR3 is TGTGCCAGCAGCTTAAAAGGGACATTCTCCGAGCAGTTCTTC.

This chain links TRBV7-3 with TRBJ1-1; D unclear. Germline V gives CDR1 SGHTA, CDR2 FQGTGA. The CDR3 is 14 residues long. The V end lost 5 bases, the J end lost 1 base, and 11 bases lay between the germline ends. The CDR3 coding sequence is TGTGCCAGCAGCGCTCATGCCGGGAACACTGAAGCTTTCTTT. Translated: CASSAHAGNTEAFF. The full variable domain, with the rest looked up from reference TRBV7-3 and TRBJ1-1, is GAGVSQTPSNKVTEKGKYVELRCDPISGHTALYWYRQSLGQGPEFLIYFQGTGAADDSGLPNDRFFAVRPEGSVSTLKIQRTERGDSAVYLCASSAHAGNTEAFFGQGTRLTVV.

The V and J genes are TRBV6-1 and TRBJ1-4; D is possibly TRBD1 (5 bases). V lost 0 bases, J lost 3 bases, and 5 bases lay in between. The CDR3 has 14 amino acids. The germline CDR1 and CDR2 sequences are MNHNS and SASEGT. CDR3 DNA: TGTGCCAGCAGTGAAGCGGGGGCTAATGAAAAACTGTTTTTT. Protein product: CASSEAGANEKLFF.

The rearrangement joins TRBV5-5 to TRBJ2-7; D not certain. The germline V and J ends were trimmed by 6 bases and 6 bases, with 16 bases remaining between them. Per the germline V gene, CDR1 is SGHKS and CDR2 is YYEKEE (reference sequence). The CDR3 length is 13 residues. The CDR3 reads CASTSDSNVEQYF. The CDR3 DNA reads as TGTGCCAGCACCAGCGATTCCAACGTCGAGCAGTACTTC. Combining the CDR3 with reference TRBV5-5 and TRBJ2-7 gives the whole variable domain DAGVTQSPTHLIKTRGQQVTLRCSPISGHKSVSWYQQVLGQGPQFIFQYYEKEERGRGNFPDRFSARQFPNYSSELNVNALLLGDSALYLCASTSDSNVEQYFGPGTRLTVT.

This clonotype occurred many times. The chain combines TRBV28 with TRBJ1-5; tentative D call: TRBD1 (5 bases). V was shortened by 6 bases and J by 4 bases, with 16 bases between the two germline ends. Germline V lookup: CDR1 MDHEN, CDR2 SYDVKM. This CDR3 comprises 15 residues. CDR3 in amino acids: CASREGTARNQPQHF. The CDR3 coding sequence is TGTGCCAGCAGGGAAGGGACGGCCAGGAATCAGCCCCAGCATTTT.

J is TRBJ1-4 and V is TRBV4-3; tentative D call: TRBD1 (6 bases). V shed 6 bases and J shed 8 bases, with 16 bases lying between them. The CDR3 is made up of 14 amino acids. CDR1 and CDR2 (germline): LGHNA, YSLEER. CDR3 DNA sequence: TGCGCCAGCAGTCCCGGGCAGGGGAAGGAAAAACTGTTTTTT. Amino acid sequence: CASSPGQGKEKLFF.

This clonotype was found many times. This chain links TRBV29-1 with TRBJ2-7, with 15 bases aligning to TRBD2. V gave up 4 bases and J gave up 6 bases; unmatched junction bases: 7. This CDR3 contains 15 residues. Looked up from germline, CDR1 is SQVTM and CDR2 is ANQGSEA. The CDR3, as DNA: TGCAGCGTTGGAGGACTAGCGGGAGGGGAGTCCGAGCAGTACTTC. Translating it yields CSVGGLAGGESEQYF.

This clonotype occurred many times. The chain employs TRBV12-3 or TRBV12-4 and TRBJ2-5; 8 bases fit TRBD1. The J segment lost 5 bases and the V segment lost 5 bases, leaving 7 bases of the junction unmatched. CDR3 length: 14 amino acids. The CDR3 DNA reads as TGTGCCAGCAGTCAAGGACAGGGTGTGGAGACCCAGTACTTC. Encoded protein: CASSQGQGVETQYF.

The sample holds many counts of this clonotype. The chain has TRBV7-2 and TRBJ2-3; TRBD2 agrees at 8 bases. After removal of 5 bases from V and 3 bases from J, the junction contained 4 bases not matched to a gene. The CDR3 extends over 14 amino acids. In germline, CDR1 is SGHTA, CDR2 FQGNSA. CDR3 nucleotides: TGTGCCAGCAGCCCAGGACTAGCAACAGATACGCAGTATTTT. Amino acids: CASSPGLATDTQYF.

Turning to this clonotype: A much bigger clone sits one base away, suggesting this may be a read error. V gene TRBV20-1 combines with J gene TRBJ2-5; weak D call: TRBD2 (5 bases). Trimming took 2 bases from V and 11 from J, leaving 15 bases between them. CDR1 and CDR2 (germline): DFQATT, SNEGSKA (reference sequence). The CDR3 extends over 12 amino acids. The chain's CDR3 is CSARSGGLGQYF. In nucleotides, the CDR3 is TGCAGTGCTAGAAGCGGCGGCCTGGGACAGTACTTC.

The chain has TRBV28 and TRBJ2-2, with a possible D match to TRBD1 (5 bases). CDR1 and CDR2 (germline): MDHEN, SYDVKM. V lost 3 bases to trimming and J lost 0 bases, with 17 bases between them. The CDR3 totals 18 residues. Written as DNA, the CDR3 is TGTGCCAGCAGTTTCTCTAGGGGTGACTCCGCGAACACCGGGGAGCTGTTTTTT. Amino acid sequence: CASSFSRGDSANTGELFF.

This clonotype was recorded at least ten times. The chain employs TRBV20-1 and TRBJ2-3, with TRBD1 identical over 8 bases. Germline V gene lookup returns CDR1 DFQATT and CDR2 SNEGSKA (reference sequence). With V trimmed by 5 bases and J by 0 bases, 7 bases remained unmatched. The CDR3 sequence is 15 residues long. The CDR3 sequence is CSASRGDRSTDTQYF. The CDR3 nucleotides are TGCAGTGCTTCACGAGGGGACAGGAGCACAGATACGCAGTATTTT.

This clonotype was seen more than once but under ten times. V is TRBV28 and J is TRBJ1-5; no clear D gene. Per germline, CDR1 MDHEN and CDR2 SYDVKM. CDR3 length: 13 amino acids. V lost 6 bases and J 4 bases, leaving 10 bases between the germline ends. Here the CDR3 DNA reads TGTGCCAGCAGGGGCAAGTCAAATCAGCCCCAGCATTTT. Protein product: CASRGKSNQPQHF.